This passage covers 25 T cell receptor beta chains from one sample sequenced in a study of blood T cells in healthy people across ages. Next came a second PCR, run for about 7 to 12 cycles, which used a sample-barcoded 5' primer along with a J-beta primer mix. TCRdb processed the 5' RACE reads anew with MiXCR; each CDR3 protein has one entry. Of approximately 1,000,000 distinct CDR3 sequences in the sample, 35% to 40% were seen once. The sample comprised blood. The receptors come from a man between 18 and 29 years old in good health.

This clonotype is a singleton in its sample. J is TRBJ2-3 and V is TRBV20-1; D not certain. The CDR3 runs to 11 residues. V lost 6 bases, J lost 4 bases, and 8 bases lay in between. Germline loops: CDR1 DFQATT, CDR2 SNEGSKA (reference sequence). The CDR3 sequence is CSAVNPDTQYF. Here the CDR3 DNA reads TGCAGTGCAGTGAACCCAGATACGCAGTATTTT.

At least ten counts were recorded for this clonotype. V gene TRBV12-3 or TRBV12-4 combines with J gene TRBJ2-7, with 7 bases lining up with TRBD2. The CDR3 sequence is 13 residues long. V was clipped by 7 bases and J by 5 bases; unmatched bases: 8. For the CDR3, the DNA is TGTGCCAGCACCAAAACTAGCGAGGACGAGCAGTACTTC. The encoded protein is CASTKTSEDEQYF.

This clonotype has more than one count but fewer than ten. This sequence joins TRBV7-9 and TRBJ1-4, with D unresolved. The V gene's germline CDR1 is SEHNR and CDR2 FQNEAQ (reference sequence). This CDR3 has 16 amino acids. Trimming removed 5 bases from V and 7 bases from J, with 20 bases in between. The CDR3 is CASSPGLTVVGEKLFF. DNA for the CDR3: TGTGCCAGCAGCCCGGGATTGACGGTTGTGGGTGAAAAACTGTTTTTT.

The rearrangement uses TRBV12-3 or TRBV12-4 and TRBJ2-5, with TRBD1 identical over 8 bases. The CDR3 loop spans 15 amino acids. J lost 11 bases, V lost 7 bases, and 18 bases had no gene match. CDR3 DNA: TGTGCCAGCACCCTGACAGGGGTCTTCTACAATGAGCAGTACTTC. Translating gives CASTLTGVFYNEQYF.

Details on this clonotype: Just one base apart from a much larger clone, this may be a read error. The gene calls are TRBV29-1 and TRBJ2-1; D uncertain. V shed 2 bases and J shed 13 bases, with 6 bases lying between them. The CDR3 spans 9 residues. Looked up from germline, CDR1 is SQVTM and CDR2 is ANQGSEA. DNA for the CDR3: TGCAGCGTTGAACGGACCCAGTTCTTC. Residues: CSVERTQFF.

As DNA, the CDR3 is TGTGCCAGCAGTTTTGTCTCCGGGACTGCCGGCGCAGATACGCAGTATTTT. Translated, it gives CASSFVSGTAGADTQYF. The chain is built from TRBV12-3 or TRBV12-4 and TRBJ2-3, with D possibly matching TRBD2 (6 bases). The CDR3 has 17 amino acids. The germline V and J ends were trimmed by 3 bases and 4 bases, with 20 bases remaining between them.

V and J are TRBV20-1 and TRBJ2-7, with no clear D. The V and J ends lost 0 bases and 5 bases respectively, with 8 bases between them. The CDR3 length is 12 residues. Germline assignment: CDR1 DFQATT and CDR2 SNEGSKA (reference sequence). CDR3 nucleotides: TGCAGTGCTAGAGATAGGGTTGACGAGCAGTACTTC. It is translated as CSARDRVDEQYF.

This chain links TRBV4-2 with TRBJ1-4; the D gene is possibly TRBD1 (5 bases). Germline V gives CDR1 LGHNA, CDR2 YNFKEQ. The CDR3 runs 15 residues. V lost 4 bases and J 4 bases, leaving 13 bases between the germline ends. In DNA form, the CDR3 reads TGTGCCAGCAGCCGGGGTGGGGGGAGTAATGAAAAACTGTTTTTT. This translates into CASSRGGGSNEKLFF.

This chain links TRBV12-3 or TRBV12-4 with TRBJ2-3; TRBD2 agrees at 13 bases. The trim removed 6 bases at V and 4 bases at J, leaving 16 bases unmatched. This CDR3 comprises 19 residues. This chain's CDR3 is CASSRWSTSGGGGADTQYF. The DNA for the CDR3 is TGTGCCAGCAGCCGCTGGTCAACTAGCGGGGGGGGAGGGGCAGATACGCAGTATTTT.

This clonotype showed up just a few times. The V call is TRBV12-5, the J call TRBJ2-7; D may be TRBD1 (5 bases). Germline V gene sequence: CDR1 LGHNT, CDR2 FRNRAP. This CDR3 is 13 amino acids long. Trimming took off 5 bases at V and 10 bases at J, with 18 bases between the two ends. Here the CDR3 reads CASGVSGQGIQYF. The CDR3 DNA is TGTGCTAGTGGTGTGTCAGGCCAGGGTATACAGTACTTC.

This clonotype was picked up a small number of times. DNA of the CDR3: TGCAGTGCTAGCGCTGGGACAGGGTCAACTGAAGCTTTCTTT. Its translation: CSASAGTGSTEAFF. The chain is built from TRBV20-1 and TRBJ1-1; TRBD1 matches 9 bases. This CDR3 has 14 residues. V dropped 3 bases and J dropped 5; count of bases not matched to a gene: 7. Germline V gene data show CDR1 as DFQATT and CDR2 as SNEGSKA (reference sequence).

At least ten counts were recorded for this clonotype. The DNA is left out, because the CDR3 cannot be placed on it with certainty; the CDR3 is given as TCRdb lists it. The V and J genes are TRBV29-1 and TRBJ1-1; the D call in the table, TRBD1, was not verified against the DNA. Germline lookup yields CDR1 SQVTM and CDR2 ANQGSEA. The CDR3 adds up to 11 amino acids, both ends counted. The chain's CDR3 is CSVEVGQGIFF.

This clonotype has more than one count but fewer than ten. The chain combines TRBV9 with TRBJ1-1, with D perhaps TRBD1 (5 bases). Per the germline V gene, CDR1 is SGDLS and CDR2 is YYNGEE. The CDR3 loop spans 12 amino acids. V gave up 7 bases and J gave up 1 base, with 8 bases separating them. CDR3 amino acids: CASGRENTEAFF. The CDR3, as DNA: TGTGCCAGCGGCAGGGAGAACACTGAAGCTTTCTTT. Combining the CDR3 with reference TRBV9 and TRBJ1-1 gives the whole variable domain DSGVTQTPKHLITATGQRVTLRCSPRSGDLSVYWYQQSLDQGLQFLIQYYNGEERAKGNILERFSAQQFPDLHSELNLSSLELGDSALYFCASGRENTEAFFGQGTRLTVV.

In its sample, this clonotype was seen many times. The chain recombines TRBV10-3 with TRBJ2-1; tentative D call: TRBD1 (5 bases). Germline CDR1 is ENHRY and CDR2 is SYGVKD. V lost 9 bases, J lost 6 bases, and 15 bases lay in between. This CDR3 has 13 residues. In DNA, the CDR3 is TGTGCCATATTAAGGGCAGGGCTCAATGAGCAGTTCTTC. Translated: CAILRAGLNEQFF.

The chain recombines TRBV12-3 or TRBV12-4 with TRBJ1-6; 8 nucleotides line up with TRBD1. V shed 5 bases and J 9 bases; nucleotides not matched to a gene: 12. This CDR3 has 16 residues. The CDR3 DNA is TGTGCCAGCAGTCCGCGACAGGGGAAGAGGCCTTCACCCCTCCACTTT. As protein: CASSPRQGKRPSPLHF.

This clonotype was seen ten or more times. The chain has TRBV7-3 and TRBJ1-1, with D hard to call. V shed 3 bases and J shed 4 bases, with 12 bases lying between them. This CDR3 is 14 amino acids long. The germline gives CDR1 SGHTA, CDR2 FQGTGA. CDR3: CASSLSPEGTEAFF. The CDR3 nucleotides are TGTGCCAGCAGCTTGTCGCCCGAGGGCACTGAAGCTTTCTTT.

The chain carries TRBV6-5 and TRBJ1-5; maybe TRBD1 (5 bases). The V end was cut by 6 bases, the J end by 6 bases, with 12 bases between. The CDR3 sequence is 13 residues long. CDR1 and CDR2 (germline): MNHEY, SVGAGI. CDR3 region: CASRRDYGQPQHF. DNA of the CDR3: TGTGCCAGCAGGCGGGACTACGGTCAGCCCCAGCATTTT.

The gene calls are TRBV18 and TRBJ1-2; possible D gene TRBD1, 5 bases. This CDR3 spans 16 amino acids. V was shortened by 4 bases and J by 2 bases, with 17 bases between the two germline ends. Germline-derived CDR1 and CDR2 are KGHSH and LQKENI. DNA for the CDR3: TGTGCCAGCTCACAGATTAAGGACACCCTGAACTATGGCTACACCTTC. This gives the protein CASSQIKDTLNYGYTF.

CDR3 protein: CASTAGGGSEKLFF. In nucleotides, the CDR3 is TGTGCCAGCACCGCGGGGGGAGGTAGTGAAAAACTGTTTTTT. V is TRBV28 and J is TRBJ1-4, with D tentatively TRBD1 (5 bases). The CDR3 has 14 amino acids. V lost 7 bases and J 7 bases, leaving 16 bases between the germline ends. From germline, CDR1 is MDHEN and CDR2 SYDVKM.

The chain links TRBV4-3 to TRBJ1-2, with TRBD1 matching 7 bases. The CDR3 loop spans 15 amino acids. V dropped 0 bases and J dropped 3; count of bases not matched to a gene: 4. Germline CDR1 and CDR2: LGHNA and YSLEER. The CDR3 DNA reads as TGCGCCAGCAGCCAAGATGACAGGGTTTACTATGGCTACACCTTC. Its protein is CASSQDDRVYYGYTF.

Many counts were recorded for this clonotype. The chain is built from TRBV7-2 and TRBJ2-5; D possibly corresponds to TRBD2 (6 bases). V shed 5 bases and J shed 2 bases, with 15 bases lying between them. The germline V gene encodes CDR1 SGHTA and CDR2 FQGNSA. The CDR3 loop spans 15 amino acids. CDR3 sequence: CASSPWDSLQETQYF. The CDR3, as DNA: TGTGCCAGCAGCCCGTGGGACTCCTTACAAGAGACCCAGTACTTC.

This clonotype has only a few counts. The chain combines TRBV29-1 with TRBJ1-1; D possibly corresponds to TRBD1 (5 bases). CDR1 and CDR2 from the germline V gene are SQVTM and ANQGSEA. Trimming took off 6 bases at V and 4 bases at J, with 12 bases between the two ends. The CDR3 extends over 12 amino acids. In nucleotides, the CDR3 is TGCAGCGTCGCGCCCGGGGGCACTGAAGCTTTCTTT. Residues: CSVAPGGTEAFF.

This sequence joins TRBV10-3 and TRBJ2-7; D is undetermined. Germline V gene sequence: CDR1 ENHRY, CDR2 SYGVKD. With 2 bases removed from V and 0 bases from J, the gap between germline ends came to 11 bases. This CDR3 has 15 amino acids. The CDR3 protein is CAISEVVGSSYEQYF. CDR3 sequence (DNA): TGTGCCATCAGTGAGGTAGTGGGGTCCTCCTACGAGCAGTACTTC.

At least ten counts were recorded for this clonotype. The chain carries TRBV6-6 and TRBJ2-7, with 7 bases lining up with TRBD1. Germline loops: CDR1 MNHNY, CDR2 SVGAGI (reference sequence). The CDR3 is 14 amino acids. J gave up 5 bases and V 0 bases, and 4 bases lay outside the gene matches. The CDR3 sequence: CASSYSTGKHEQYF. CDR3 nucleotides: TGTGCCAGCAGTTACTCGACAGGGAAACACGAGCAGTACTTC.

Only a few counts were recorded for this clonotype. V is TRBV10-3 and J is TRBJ2-3; possibly TRBD2 for D (6 bases). Per the germline V gene, CDR1 is ENHRY and CDR2 is SYGVKD. The CDR3 runs 15 residues. The V gene lost 8 bases and the J gene lost 1 base, with 16 bases spanning the gap. CDR3 DNA sequence: TGTGCCATCGCAGGTGGCGGGGCGGGCACAGATACGCAGTATTTT. Its translation is CAIAGGGAGTDTQYF.